This is a list of T cell receptor beta chains from one sample in a study. TCRdb reprocessed the RT-PCR reads via MiXCR and lists one record per CDR3 protein. The sample consists of about 680,000 distinct CDR3 sequences, approximately 15% of them appearing once. Material for sequencing was memory CD4+ T cells from blood. These TCRs come from a female donor in good health, serving as a healthy control. The CDR3 runs from the conserved cysteine through the conserved F or W. D genes are given only for firm matches. Clone size is stated in some rows and not others, as once, few, many or a class when expanded.

clone size,D gene,J gene,V gene,CDR3 protein,CDR3 DNA
few,-,TRBJ2-3,TRBV12-3/TRBV12-4,CASSLSGFGTDTQYF,TGTGCCAGCAGTTTAAGTGGATTCGGCACAGATACGCAGTATTTT
-,-,TRBJ2-4,TRBV6-5,CASSYRGLKNIQYF,TGTGCCAGCAGTTACCGGGGGCTCAAAAACATTCAGTACTTC
few,-,TRBJ2-3,TRBV28,CASSLPPWASTQYF,TGTGCCAGCAGTTTACCCCCTTGGGCCTCGACGCAGTATTTT
many,-,TRBJ2-7,TRBV9,CASSPQVSYEQYF,TGTGCCAGCAGTCCTCAGGTTTCCTACGAGCAGTACTTC
-,TRBD2,TRBJ2-7,TRBV10-3,CAIRERLAGEGEQYF,TGTGCCATCAGGGAAAGACTAGCGGGAGAAGGCGAGCAGTACTTC
once,TRBD1,TRBJ1-3,TRBV7-9,CASSSGQGARGNTIYF,TGTGCCAGCAGCTCCGGACAGGGGGCGAGAGGAAACACCATATATTTT
-,TRBD1,TRBJ1-1,TRBV6-1,CASSGGTGGFTEAFF,TGTGCCAGCAGTGGCGGGACAGGAGGTTTTACTGAAGCTTTCTTT
-,-,TRBJ1-5,TRBV20-1,CSARPGGSNDKPQHF,TGCAGTGCTAGACCGGGAGGCTCTAACGATAAGCCCCAGCATTTT
few,TRBD2,TRBJ2-7,TRBV27,CASGPLAGGSHEQYF,TGTGCCAGCGGACCCCTAGCGGGGGGGAGCCACGAGCAGTACTTC
-,TRBD2,TRBJ2-1,TRBV7-6,CASSLQSGTSGGYNEKFF,TGTGCCAGCAGCTTACAATCCGGGACTAGCGGGGGCTACAATGAGAAGTTCTTC
-,TRBD2,TRBJ2-2,TRBV6-5,CASTGTSGTGAGELFF,TGTGCCAGCACCGGGACTAGCGGGACCGGGGCCGGGGAGCTGTTTTTT
many,-,TRBJ2-5,TRBV27,CASSSLGGAGTQYF,TGTGCCAGCAGTTCTCTTGGGGGGGCTGGGACCCAGTACTTC
-,TRBD1,TRBJ1-4,TRBV4-2,CASSPRQGGGSGEKLFF,TGTGCCAGCAGCCCACGACAGGGCGGAGGATCCGGTGAAAAACTGTTTTTT
-,-,TRBJ2-2,TRBV20-1,CSAREGLAGTGELFF,TGCAGTGCTAGAGAAGGTCTAGCAGGCACCGGGGAGCTGTTTTTT
many,-,TRBJ2-2,TRBV5-1,CASSPGVNGELFF,TGCGCCAGCAGCCCAGGGGTGAACGGGGAGCTGTTTTTT
-,-,TRBJ1-1,TRBV4-3,CASSQEPGATEAFF,TGCGCCAGCAGCCAAGAGCCGGGGGCCACTGAAGCTTTCTTT
few,-,TRBJ2-1,TRBV4-3,CASSQVGGRARVGNEQFF,TGCGCCAGCAGCCAAGTAGGGGGGCGGGCCCGTGTCGGCAATGAGCAGTTCTTC
many,-,TRBJ2-5,TRBV29-1,CSALQETQYF,TGCAGCGCCCTTCAAGAGACCCAGTACTTC
few,-,TRBJ2-7,TRBV5-1,CASSLVAGKGEQYF,TGCGCCAGCAGCTTGGTAGCAGGGAAGGGCGAGCAGTACTTC
few,-,TRBJ2-1,TRBV7-3,CASSPLEGEGNEQFF,TGTGCCAGCAGCCCCCTCGAGGGAGAGGGGAATGAGCAGTTCTTC
-,-,TRBJ1-1,TRBV20-1,CSAWTAQNTEALF,TGCAGTGCTTGGACAGCTCAGAACACTGAAGCTCTCTTT
-,-,TRBJ2-2,TRBV12-3/TRBV12-4,CASRGPKNTGELFF,TGTGCCAGCAGGGGGCCGAAGAACACCGGGGAGCTGTTTTTT
few,TRBD1,TRBJ1-1,TRBV20-1,CSASLSGGDGTEAFF,TGCAGTGCTAGCCTTTCAGGGGGGGATGGCACTGAAGCTTTCTTT
few,TRBD2,TRBJ2-3,TRBV20-1,CSAHPLAGAGTDTQYF,TGCAGTGCTCACCCTCTAGCGGGGGCCGGCACAGATACGCAGTATTTT
few,TRBD2,TRBJ2-1,TRBV24-1,CATSDLRGLAGGSPSYNEQFF,TGTGCCACCAGTGATTTGCGAGGGTTAGCGGGAGGGTCCCCCTCCTACAATGAGCAGTTCTTC
few,-,TRBJ2-1,TRBV5-4,CASSLGQQEQFF,TGTGCCAGCAGCTTGGGACAGCAGGAGCAGTTCTTC
many,-,TRBJ2-1,TRBV20-1,CSARDSRGRDNEQFF,TGCAGTGCTAGAGATAGCAGGGGCCGAGACAATGAGCAGTTCTTC
many,-,TRBJ1-4,TRBV12-3/TRBV12-4,CASRNGQYNEKLFF,TGTGCCAGCCGCAACGGGCAGTATAATGAAAAACTGTTTTTT
-,TRBD2,TRBJ2-1,TRBV11-2,CASSPRLPGASGRNEQFF,TGTGCCAGCAGCCCGAGACTCCCCGGGGCTAGCGGGAGAAATGAGCAGTTCTTC
many,TRBD2,TRBJ2-1,TRBV7-2,CASSRSSGKVDLAQFF,TGTGCCAGCAGCCGCTCTAGCGGGAAGGTGGATTTGGCGCAGTTCTTC
-,-,TRBJ2-3,TRBV20-1,CRAKLGGAPTDTQYF,TGCAGGGCAAAATTGGGGGGCGCCCCCACAGATACGCAGTATTTT
few,TRBD2,TRBJ2-3,TRBV11-2,CASSTVVAGVQSDTQYF,TGTGCCAGCAGCACGGTCGTAGCGGGAGTTCAGTCAGATACGCAGTATTTT
many,-,TRBJ2-1,TRBV4-3,CASSHEPTGFPQFF,TGCGCCAGCAGCCACGAACCTACAGGGTTTCCTCAGTTCTTC
few,TRBD1,TRBJ1-2,TRBV20-1,CSARDSTGGGYTF,TGCAGTGCTAGAGATTCTACAGGGGGCGGCTACACCTTC
many,-,TRBJ2-2,TRBV4-3,CASSQDMIASNTGELFF,TGCGCCAGCAGCCAAGATATGATAGCGTCGAACACCGGGGAGCTGTTTTTT
few,-,TRBJ2-7,TRBV27,CASSLITGSYEQYF,TGTGCCAGCAGCCTCATCACAGGCTCCTACGAGCAGTACTTC
-,TRBD2,TRBJ2-1,TRBV27,CASRGSSGMNEQFF,TGTGCCAGCAGAGGGAGTAGCGGGATGAATGAGCAGTTCTTC
many,-,TRBJ2-7,TRBV7-9,CASSPGEYEQYF,TGTGCCAGCAGCCCCGGAGAATACGAGCAGTACTTC
once,TRBD1,TRBJ2-2,TRBV2,CASRSGTGGWQNTGELFF,TGTGCCAGCAGATCCGGGACAGGGGGCTGGCAGAACACCGGGGAGCTGTTTTTT
-,-,TRBJ1-2,TRBV7-2,CASSLAVGGTSNYGYTF,TGTGCCAGCAGCTTAGCAGTAGGGGGAACCTCTAACTATGGCTACACCTTC
few,-,TRBJ2-2,TRBV24-1,CATSDYVVDTGELFF,TGTGCCACCAGTGATTACGTCGTGGATACCGGGGAGCTGTTTTTT
many,-,TRBJ1-5,TRBV15,CATSRVLVREGVNQPQHF,TGTGCCACCAGCAGAGTTCTGGTTAGGGAGGGGGTCAATCAGCCCCAGCATTTT
-,-,TRBJ1-2,TRBV7-9,CASTQLEGGGYTF,TGTGCCAGCACTCAATTGGAGGGAGGTGGCTACACCTTC
few,TRBD2,TRBJ2-1,TRBV6-6,CASKPGTSGRTEQFF,TGTGCCAGCAAACCCGGGACTAGCGGGAGGACTGAGCAGTTCTTC
few,-,TRBJ2-1,TRBV9,CASSVGQGSDEQFF,TGTGCCAGCAGCGTAGGGCAGGGTAGCGATGAGCAGTTCTTC
few,-,TRBJ2-3,TRBV9,CASSVAAGGTDTQYF,TGTGCCAGCAGCGTAGCAGCAGGGGGGACAGATACGCAGTATTTT
-,-,TRBJ2-1,TRBV10-3,CAISRDSDIYNEQFF,TGTGCCATCAGCCGGGACTCGGACATTTACAATGAGCAGTTCTTC
many,TRBD1,TRBJ2-2,TRBV10-3,CAITNRDRAVGSTGELFF,TGTGCCATCACCAACCGGGACAGGGCGGTGGGGAGCACCGGGGAGCTGTTTTTT
-,-,TRBJ2-5,TRBV9,CASSATPRNTETQYF,TGTGCCAGCAGCGCCACTCCTAGAAACACTGAGACCCAGTACTTC
-,TRBD2,TRBJ2-3,TRBV29-1,CSVLKGLADTDTQYF,TGCAGCGTTCTAAAAGGACTAGCGGACACAGATACGCAGTATTTT
many,TRBD2,TRBJ2-1,TRBV20-1,CSAEGDYRLRNEQFF,TGCAGTGCCGAAGGGGACTACCGTTTGAGAAATGAGCAGTTCTTC
few,TRBD1,TRBJ2-7,TRBV7-2,CASSPWTGSNEQYF,TGTGCCAGCAGCCCATGGACAGGGTCCAACGAGCAGTACTTC
few,-,TRBJ1-5,TRBV6-1,CASSEILDSNQPQHF,TGTGCCAGCAGTGAAATCTTGGATAGCAATCAGCCCCAGCATTTT
-,-,TRBJ2-3,TRBV6-2/TRBV6-3,CASSYVGDTQYF,TGTGCCAGCAGTTACGTGGGGGATACGCAGTATTTT
many,TRBD2,TRBJ2-7,TRBV27,CASSLSGLAWVQYF,TGTGCCAGCAGTTTATCGGGACTAGCGTGGGTGCAGTACTTC